One T cell receptor beta chain is described in this entry. The data belong to a study of shared clonotypes between healthy human individuals. Clones were read by immunoSEQ multiplex PCR, and TCRdb kept only the in-frame ones, dropping some. The sample consists of roughly 770,000 clones, 95% to 97% of them appearing once. V gave up 4 bases and J gave up 7 bases; unmatched junction bases: 11. There are 16 residues in the CDR3. Germline V gene lookup returns CDR1 MNHNS and CDR2 SASEGT. Cells designated naive CD8 were CD45RO-negative and were positively selected for CCR7, with terminally differentiated effector memory CD45RA+ cells excluded.

Material: naive CD8+ T cells sorted from blood. The rearrangement links TRBV6-1 to TRBJ1-5; TRBD1 aligns across 9 bases. This receptor was obtained from a man aged 25-45 years in good health. The CDR3 DNA reads as TGTGCCAGCAGTGGAACCCACAGGGGGCTCAACCAGCCCCAGCATTTT. It specifies CASSGTHRGLNQPQHF.